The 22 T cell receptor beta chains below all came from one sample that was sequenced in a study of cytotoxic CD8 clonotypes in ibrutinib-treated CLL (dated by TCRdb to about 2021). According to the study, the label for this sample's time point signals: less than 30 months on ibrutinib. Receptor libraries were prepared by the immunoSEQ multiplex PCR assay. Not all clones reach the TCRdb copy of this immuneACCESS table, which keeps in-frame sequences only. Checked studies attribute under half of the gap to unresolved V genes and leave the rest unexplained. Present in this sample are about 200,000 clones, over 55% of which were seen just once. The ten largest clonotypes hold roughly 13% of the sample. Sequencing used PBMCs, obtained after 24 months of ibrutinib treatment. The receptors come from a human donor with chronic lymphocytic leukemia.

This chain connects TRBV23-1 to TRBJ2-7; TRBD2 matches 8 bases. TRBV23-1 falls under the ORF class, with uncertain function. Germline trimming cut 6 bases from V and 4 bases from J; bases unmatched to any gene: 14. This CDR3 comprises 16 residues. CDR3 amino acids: CASRGALAAGKYEQYF. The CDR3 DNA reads TGCGCCAGCAGGGGGGCACTAGCGGCGGGGAAATACGAGCAGTACTTC.

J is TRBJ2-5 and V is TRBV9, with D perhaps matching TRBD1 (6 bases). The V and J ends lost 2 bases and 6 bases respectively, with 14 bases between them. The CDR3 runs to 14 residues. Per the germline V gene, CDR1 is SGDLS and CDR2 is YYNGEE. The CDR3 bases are TGTGCCAGCAGCGTCGGGACACTAGGGCAGACCCAGTACTTC. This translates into CASSVGTLGQTQYF.

This CDR3 is CASSWTGGLSSYEQYF. CDR3 sequence (DNA): TGCGCCAGCAGCTGGACAGGGGGCCTGAGCTCCTACGAGCAGTACTTC. The V and J genes are TRBV5-1 and TRBJ2-7, with 11 bases aligning to TRBD1. Germline V gives CDR1 SGHRS, CDR2 YFSETQ. Germline trimming cut 3 bases from V and 0 bases from J; bases unmatched to any gene: 5. The length of the CDR3 is 16 residues.

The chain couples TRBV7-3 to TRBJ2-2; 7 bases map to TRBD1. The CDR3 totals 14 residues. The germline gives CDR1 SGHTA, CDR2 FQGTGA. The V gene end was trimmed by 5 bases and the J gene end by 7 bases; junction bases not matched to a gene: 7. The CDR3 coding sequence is TGTGCCAGCAGCCCCAAAGACAGGGTCGGGGAGCTGTTTTTT. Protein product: CASSPKDRVGELFF. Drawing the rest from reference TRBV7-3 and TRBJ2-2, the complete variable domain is GAGVSQTPSNKVTEKGKYVELRCDPISGHTALYWYRQSLGQGPEFLIYFQGTGAADDSGLPNDRFFAVRPEGSVSTLKIQRTERGDSAVYLCASSPKDRVGELFFGEGSRLTVL.

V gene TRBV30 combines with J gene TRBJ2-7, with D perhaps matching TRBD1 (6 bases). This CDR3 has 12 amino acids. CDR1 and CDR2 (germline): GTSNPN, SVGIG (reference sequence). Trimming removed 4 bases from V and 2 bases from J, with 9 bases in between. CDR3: CAWTGQAYEQYF. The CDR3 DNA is TGTGCCTGGACGGGACAAGCCTACGAGCAGTACTTC.

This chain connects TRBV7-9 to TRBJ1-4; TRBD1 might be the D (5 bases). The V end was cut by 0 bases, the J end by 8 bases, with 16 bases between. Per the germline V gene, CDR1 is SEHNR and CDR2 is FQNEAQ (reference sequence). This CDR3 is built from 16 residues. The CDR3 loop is CASSLARAGSSEKLFF. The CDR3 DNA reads TGTGCCAGCAGCTTAGCGCGGGCAGGGAGTTCCGAAAAACTGTTTTTT.

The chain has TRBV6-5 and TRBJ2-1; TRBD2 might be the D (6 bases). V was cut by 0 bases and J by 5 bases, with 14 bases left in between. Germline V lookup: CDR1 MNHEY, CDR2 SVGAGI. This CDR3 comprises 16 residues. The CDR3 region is CASSYSGGEGNNEQFF. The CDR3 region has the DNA TGTGCCAGCAGTTACTCGGGGGGAGAGGGGAACAATGAGCAGTTCTTC.

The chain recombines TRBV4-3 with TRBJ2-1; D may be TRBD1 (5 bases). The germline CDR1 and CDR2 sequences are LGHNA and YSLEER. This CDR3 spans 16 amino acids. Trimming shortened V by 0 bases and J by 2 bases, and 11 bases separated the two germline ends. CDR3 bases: TGCGCCAGCAGCCAAGATTTCCAGGGAACCTACAATGAGCAGTTCTTC. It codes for CASSQDFQGTYNEQFF.

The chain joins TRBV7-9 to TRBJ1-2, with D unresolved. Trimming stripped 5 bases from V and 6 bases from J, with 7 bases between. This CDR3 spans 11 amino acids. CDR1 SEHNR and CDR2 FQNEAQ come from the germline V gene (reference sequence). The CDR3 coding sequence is TGTGCCAGCAGCAACGTGGATGGCTACACCTTC. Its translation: CASSNVDGYTF.

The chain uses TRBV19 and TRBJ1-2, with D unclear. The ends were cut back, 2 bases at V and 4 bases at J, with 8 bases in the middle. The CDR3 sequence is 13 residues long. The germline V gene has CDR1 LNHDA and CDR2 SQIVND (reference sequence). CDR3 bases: TGTGCCAGTAGTATAAGCAAGGTCTATGGCTACACCTTC. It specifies CASSISKVYGYTF. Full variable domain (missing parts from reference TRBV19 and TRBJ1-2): DGGITQSPKYLFRKEGQNVTLSCEQNLNHDAMYWYRQDPGQGLRLIYYSQIVNDFQKGDIAEGYSVSREKKESFPLTVTSAQKNPTAFYLCASSISKVYGYTFGSGTRLTVV.

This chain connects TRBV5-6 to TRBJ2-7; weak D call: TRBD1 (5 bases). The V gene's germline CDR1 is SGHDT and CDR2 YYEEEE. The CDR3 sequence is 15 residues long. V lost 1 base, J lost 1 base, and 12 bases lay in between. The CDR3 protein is CASSLIGVQSYEQYF. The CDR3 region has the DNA TGTGCCAGCAGCTTGATAGGGGTCCAGTCCTACGAGCAGTACTTC.

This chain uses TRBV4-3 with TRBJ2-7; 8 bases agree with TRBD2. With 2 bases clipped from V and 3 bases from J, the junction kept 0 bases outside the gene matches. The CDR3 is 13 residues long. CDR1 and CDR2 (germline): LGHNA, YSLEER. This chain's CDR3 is CASSQTSGYEQYF. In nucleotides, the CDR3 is TGCGCCAGCAGCCAAACTAGCGGCTACGAGCAGTACTTC.

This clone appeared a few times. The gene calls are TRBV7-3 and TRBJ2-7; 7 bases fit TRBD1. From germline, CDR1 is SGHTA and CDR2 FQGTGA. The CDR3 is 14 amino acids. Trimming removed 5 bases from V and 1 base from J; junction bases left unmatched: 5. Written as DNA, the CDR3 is TGTGCCAGCAGCCCGGGACAGAAGTCCTACGAGCAGTACTTC. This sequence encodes CASSPGQKSYEQYF.

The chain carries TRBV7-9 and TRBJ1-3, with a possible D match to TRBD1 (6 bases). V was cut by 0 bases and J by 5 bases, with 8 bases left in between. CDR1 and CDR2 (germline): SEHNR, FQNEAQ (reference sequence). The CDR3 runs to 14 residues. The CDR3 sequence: CASSLAGGRNTIYF. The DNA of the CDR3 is TGTGCCAGCAGCTTAGCAGGGGGGAGAAACACCATATATTTT.

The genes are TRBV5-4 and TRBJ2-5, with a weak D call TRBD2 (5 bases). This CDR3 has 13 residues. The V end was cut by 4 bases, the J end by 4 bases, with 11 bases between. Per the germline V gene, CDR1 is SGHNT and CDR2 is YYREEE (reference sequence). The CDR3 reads CASSDLGVETQYF. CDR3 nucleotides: TGTGCCAGCAGCGACCTCGGGGTAGAGACCCAGTACTTC.

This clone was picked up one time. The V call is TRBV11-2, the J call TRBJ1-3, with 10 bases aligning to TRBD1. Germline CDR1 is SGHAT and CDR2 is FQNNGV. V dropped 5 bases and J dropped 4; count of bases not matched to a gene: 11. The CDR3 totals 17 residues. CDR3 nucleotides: TGTGCCAGCAGCCGGGTAAAGGGACAGGGGCCAGGAAACACCATATATTTT. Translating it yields CASSRVKGQGPGNTIYF.

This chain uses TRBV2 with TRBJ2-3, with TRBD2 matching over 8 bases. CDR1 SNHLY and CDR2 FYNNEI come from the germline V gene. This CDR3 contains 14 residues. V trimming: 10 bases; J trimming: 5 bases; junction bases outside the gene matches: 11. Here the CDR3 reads CATPGAGAVDTQYF. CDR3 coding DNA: TGTGCCACCCCCGGAGCGGGAGCGGTAGATACGCAGTATTTT. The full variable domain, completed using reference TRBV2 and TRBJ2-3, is EPEVTQTPSHQVTQMGQEVILRCVPISNHLYFYWYRQILGQKVEFLVSFYNNEISEKSEIFDDQFSVERPDGSNFTLKIRSTKLEDSAMYFCATPGAGAVDTQYFGPGTRLTVL.

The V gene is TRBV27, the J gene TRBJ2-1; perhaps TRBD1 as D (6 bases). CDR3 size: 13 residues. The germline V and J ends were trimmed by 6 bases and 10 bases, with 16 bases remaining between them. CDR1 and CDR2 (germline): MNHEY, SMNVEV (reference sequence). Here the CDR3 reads CASSSQGTGEQFF. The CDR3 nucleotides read TGTGCCAGCAGCTCTCAAGGAACAGGGGAGCAGTTCTTC.

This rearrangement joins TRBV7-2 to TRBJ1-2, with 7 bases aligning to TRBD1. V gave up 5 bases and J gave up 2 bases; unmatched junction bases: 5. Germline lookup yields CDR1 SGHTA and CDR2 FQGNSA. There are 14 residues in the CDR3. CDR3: CASSLTGVNYGYTF. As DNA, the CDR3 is TGTGCCAGCAGCCTAACAGGGGTGAACTATGGCTACACCTTC. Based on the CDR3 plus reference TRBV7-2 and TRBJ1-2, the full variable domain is GAGVSQSPSNKVTEKGKDVELRCDPISGHTALYWYRQSLGQGLEFLIYFQGNSAPDKSGLPSDRFSAERTGGSVSTLTIQRTQQEDSAVYLCASSLTGVNYGYTFGSGTRLTVV.

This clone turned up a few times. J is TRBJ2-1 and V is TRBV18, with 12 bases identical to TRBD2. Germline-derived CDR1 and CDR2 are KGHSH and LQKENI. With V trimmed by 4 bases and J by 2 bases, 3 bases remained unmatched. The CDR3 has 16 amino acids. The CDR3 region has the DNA TGTGCCAGCTCACTTCGACTAGCGGGAGCCTACAATGAGCAGTTCTTC. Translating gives CASSLRLAGAYNEQFF.

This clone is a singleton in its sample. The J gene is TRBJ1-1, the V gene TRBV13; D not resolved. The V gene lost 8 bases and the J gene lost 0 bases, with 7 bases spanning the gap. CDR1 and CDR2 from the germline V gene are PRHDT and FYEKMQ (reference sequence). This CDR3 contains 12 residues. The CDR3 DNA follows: TGTGCCAGCTCCAGGCTGAACACTGAAGCTTTCTTT. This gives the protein CASSRLNTEAFF.

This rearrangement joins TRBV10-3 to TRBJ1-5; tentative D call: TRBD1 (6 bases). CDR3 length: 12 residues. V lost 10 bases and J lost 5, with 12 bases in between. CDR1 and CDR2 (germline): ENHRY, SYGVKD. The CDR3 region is CATRGGDQPQHF. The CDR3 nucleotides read TGTGCCACGAGGGGGGGGGATCAGCCCCAGCATTTT.